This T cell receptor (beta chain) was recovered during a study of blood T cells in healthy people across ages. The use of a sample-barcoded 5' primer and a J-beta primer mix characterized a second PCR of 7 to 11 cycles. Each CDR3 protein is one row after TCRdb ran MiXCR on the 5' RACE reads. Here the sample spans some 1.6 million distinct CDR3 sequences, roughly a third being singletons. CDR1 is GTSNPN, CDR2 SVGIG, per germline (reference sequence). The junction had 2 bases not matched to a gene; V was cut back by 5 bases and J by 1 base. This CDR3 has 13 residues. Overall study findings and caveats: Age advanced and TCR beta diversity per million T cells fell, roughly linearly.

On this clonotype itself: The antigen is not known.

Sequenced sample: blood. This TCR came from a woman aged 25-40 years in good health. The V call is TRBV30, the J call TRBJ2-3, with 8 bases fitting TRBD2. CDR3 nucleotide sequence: TGTGCCTGGGAACTAGCGGGCACAGATACGCAGTATTTT. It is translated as CAWELAGTDTQYF.